The rows below give T cell receptor beta chains drawn from one sample of a study of T-cell reconstitution after alpha-beta-depleted transplantation in children. TCRdb redid the calling of the PCR reads with MiXCR, one entry per CDR3 protein. The data contain 150,000 to 200,000 distinct CDR3 sequences, around 7% of them singletons. The sequencing here drew on PBMCs from the stem cell graft donor, taken from the stem cell graft. The receptors derive from a human donor who donated a stem cell graft to a child with Wiskott-Aldrich syndrome. The CDR3 runs from the conserved cysteine through the conserved F or W. Each record gives: CDR3 length, V gene, J gene, clone size, D gene, CDR3 DNA, CDR3 protein. The D gene is left open where the match is weak. The size field is filled for only some rows; it gives once, few, many or a size class.

>16|TRBV27|TRBJ2-5|.|TRBD2
TGTGCCAGCAGTTTACGGGGGGGACTAGCCCAAGAGACCCAGTACTTC
CASSLRGGLAQETQYF
>14|TRBV4-3|TRBJ2-1|.|.
TGCGCCAGCAGCCAAGTTACACGCAACAATGAGCAGTTCTTC
CASSQVTRNNEQFF
>15|TRBV5-1|TRBJ2-1|.|.
TGCGCCAGCAGCTTGGAGCCTAGGGCCTACAATGAGCAGTTCTTC
CASSLEPRAYNEQFF
>14|TRBV20-1|TRBJ2-5|many|.
TGCAGTGCTTATAGCGGATACAGCCAAGAGACCCAGTACTTC
CSAYSGYSQETQYF
>16|TRBV12-3/TRBV12-4|TRBJ2-2|.|TRBD1
TGTGCCACCGTGCGGGACAGGGGGCTCGGGAACGGGGAGCTGTTTTTT
CATVRDRGLGNGELFF
>16|TRBV15|TRBJ1-2|many|.
TGTGCCACCAGCACACGTGGCGGGGGCGGAGGCTATGGCTACACCTTC
CATSTRGGGGGYGYTF
>17|TRBV9|TRBJ1-5|many|TRBD1
TGTGCCAGCAGTAAAATCCTGACAGGGTTACCGCATCAGCCCCAGCATTTT
CASSKILTGLPHQPQHF
>12|TRBV29-1|TRBJ2-1|many|.
TGCAGCGTTGGGGGCTCCTACAATGAGCAGTTCTTC
CSVGGSYNEQFF
>14|TRBV6-5|TRBJ1-5|many|.
TGTGCCAGCAGCCTCACCATCATCAATCAGCCCCAGCATTTT
CASSLTIINQPQHF
>12|TRBV20-1|TRBJ2-7|many|.
TGCAGTGTTAAAAGGGGGACCTACGAGCAGTACTTC
CSVKRGTYEQYF
>12|TRBV6-6|TRBJ1-2|few|.
TGTGCCACCCAGGACAGTAACTATGGCTACACCTTC
CATQDSNYGYTF
>12|TRBV29-1|TRBJ2-2|many|.
TGCAGCGCGTACCATCAGGGCGGGGAGCTGTTTTTT
CSAYHQGGELFF
>15|TRBV4-1|TRBJ2-7|many|.
TGCGCCAGCAGGCATGATCCTGACCTCTCCTACGAGCAGTACTTC
CASRHDPDLSYEQYF
>12|TRBV12-3/TRBV12-4|TRBJ2-7|many|.
TGTGCCAGCGAGGACAGTCCCGGGGAGCAGTACTTC
CASEDSPGEQYF
>13|TRBV7-6|TRBJ2-7|many|.
TGTGCCAGCAGCTTTGAAGGTGGTGCGAAGCAGTACTTC
CASSFEGGAKQYF
>14|TRBV5-8|TRBJ2-7|many|.
TGTGCCAGCAGCTCGGGTAGAGGGAACAACGAGCAGTACTTC
CASSSGRGNNEQYF
>13|TRBV7-9|TRBJ1-1|many|.
TGTGCCAGCATGGAGGGAAGTGAAACTGAAGCTTTCTTT
CASMEGSETEAFF